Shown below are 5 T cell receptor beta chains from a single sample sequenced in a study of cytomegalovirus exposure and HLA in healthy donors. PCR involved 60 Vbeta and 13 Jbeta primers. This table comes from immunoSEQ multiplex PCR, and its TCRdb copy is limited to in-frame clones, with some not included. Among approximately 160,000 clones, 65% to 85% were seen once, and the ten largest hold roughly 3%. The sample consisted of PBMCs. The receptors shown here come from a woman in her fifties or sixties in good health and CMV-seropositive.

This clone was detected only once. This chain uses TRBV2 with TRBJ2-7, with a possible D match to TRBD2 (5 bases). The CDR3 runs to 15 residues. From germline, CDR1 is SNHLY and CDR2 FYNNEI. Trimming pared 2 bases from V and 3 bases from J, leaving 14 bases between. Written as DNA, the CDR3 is TGTGCCAGCAGTGAATCGGAGGCGTATAACTACGAGCAGTACTTC. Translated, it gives CASSESEAYNYEQYF.

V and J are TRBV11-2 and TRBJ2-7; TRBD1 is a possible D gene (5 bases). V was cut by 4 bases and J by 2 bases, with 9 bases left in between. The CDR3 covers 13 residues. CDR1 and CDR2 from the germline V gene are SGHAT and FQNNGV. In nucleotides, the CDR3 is TGTGCCAGCAGCTCAGGACAAACCTACGAGCAGTACTTC. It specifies CASSSGQTYEQYF.

The CDR3, as DNA: TGTGCCAGCTCACCCGCCAGACAAGCTAACTATGGCTACACCTTC. Translated, it gives CASSPARQANYGYTF. The rearrangement joins TRBV18 to TRBJ1-2, with D uncertain. Germline lookup yields CDR1 KGHSH and CDR2 LQKENI. The V gene lost 3 bases and the J gene lost 0 bases, with 11 bases spanning the gap. The CDR3 length is 15 residues.

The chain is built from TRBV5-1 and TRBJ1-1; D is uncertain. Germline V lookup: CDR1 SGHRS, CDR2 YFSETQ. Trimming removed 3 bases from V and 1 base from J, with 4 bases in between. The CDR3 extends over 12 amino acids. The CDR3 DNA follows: TGCGCCAGCAGCTCTAGGAACACTGAAGCTTTCTTT. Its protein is CASSSRNTEAFF.

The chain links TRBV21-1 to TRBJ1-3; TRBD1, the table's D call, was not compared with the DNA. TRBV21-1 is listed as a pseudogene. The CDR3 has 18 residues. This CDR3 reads CASSKDLQASISGNTIYF. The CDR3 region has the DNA TGTGCCAGCAGCAAAGATCTACAGGCATCAATCTCTGGAAACACCATATATTTT.